This TCR beta chain was recovered during a study of monozygotic twins with inflammatory bowel disease. The CDR3 consists of 16 residues. Germline CDR1 SGHVS, CDR2 FQNEAQ. UMIs incorporating a 6-nucleotide sample barcode were appended by means of template switching. Using the 5' RACE reads, TCRdb records one entry per CDR3 protein without DNA. The clone table shows approximately 200,000 distinct CDR3 sequences, with the ten largest holding more than 7.5%. The sequence came from a human donor with ulcerative colitis or Crohn's disease, or a healthy co-twin of an affected twin (not recorded which). The chain combines TRBV7-8 with TRBJ1-1; the TCRdb D gene call, TRBD1, has no DNA to confirm it. Sequences were obtained from blood. The CDR3 sequence: CASSKGVTGLNTEAFF.